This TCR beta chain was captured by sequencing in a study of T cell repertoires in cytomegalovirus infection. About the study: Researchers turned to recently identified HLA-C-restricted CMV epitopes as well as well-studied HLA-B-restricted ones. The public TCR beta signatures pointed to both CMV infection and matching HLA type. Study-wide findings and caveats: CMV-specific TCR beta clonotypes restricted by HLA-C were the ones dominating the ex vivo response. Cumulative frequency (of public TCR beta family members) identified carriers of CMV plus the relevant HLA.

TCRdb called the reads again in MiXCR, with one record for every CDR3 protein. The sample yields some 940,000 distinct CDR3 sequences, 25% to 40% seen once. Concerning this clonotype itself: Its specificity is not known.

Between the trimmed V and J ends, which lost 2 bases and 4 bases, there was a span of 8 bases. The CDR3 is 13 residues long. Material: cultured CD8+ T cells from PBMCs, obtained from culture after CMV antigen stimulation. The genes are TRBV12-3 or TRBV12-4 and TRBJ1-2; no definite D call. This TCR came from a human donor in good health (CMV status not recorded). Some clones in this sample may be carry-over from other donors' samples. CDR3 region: CASSLKQLYGYTF. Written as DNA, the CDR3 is TGTGCCAGCAGTTTAAAACAGCTCTATGGCTACACCTTC.